Sequencing of this TCR beta chain was carried out in a study of cytomegalovirus exposure and HLA in healthy donors. With 60 Vbeta and 13 Jbeta primers, the PCR was carried out. Assay used: immunoSEQ multiplex PCR; TCRdb lists only in-frame clones, some missing. The sample holds around 110,000 clones; around 74% are singletons and the top ten take around 15%. Healthy bone marrow donors formed the donor group. Whole-study results and caveats: Versus the approximately 700-donor mean, an Asian-associated ancestry cluster reportedly showed fewer N-insertions in a later analysis. Indistinguishable V segments, including TRBV6-2 and TRBV6-3, were excluded.

V was pared by 2 bases and J by 8 bases, with 16 bases between. Looked up from germline, CDR1 is SGHTA and CDR2 is FQGNSA. This CDR3 region has 16 residues. A remark on this clone: No antigen is known for it.

This chain joins TRBV7-2 and TRBJ1-6; no clear D gene. The origin of this receptor is a woman between 40 and 50 years old in good health and CMV-seropositive. Sequencing was performed on PBMCs. CDR3 region: CASSLSQRLSDSPLHF. DNA of the CDR3: TGTGCCAGCAGCTTATCGCAGCGGCTATCAGATTCACCCCTCCACTTT.